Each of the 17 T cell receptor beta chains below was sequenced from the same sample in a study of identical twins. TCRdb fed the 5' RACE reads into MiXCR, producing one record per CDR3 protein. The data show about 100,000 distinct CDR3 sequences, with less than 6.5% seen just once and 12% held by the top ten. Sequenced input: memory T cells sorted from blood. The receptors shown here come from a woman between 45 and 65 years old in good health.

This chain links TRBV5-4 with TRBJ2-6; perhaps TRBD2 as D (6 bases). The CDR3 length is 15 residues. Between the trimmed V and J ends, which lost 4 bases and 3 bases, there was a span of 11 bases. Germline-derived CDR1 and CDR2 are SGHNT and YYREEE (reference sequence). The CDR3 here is CASSSRDFGANVLTF. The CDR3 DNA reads TGTGCCAGCAGCAGCCGGGACTTTGGGGCCAACGTCCTGACTTTC.

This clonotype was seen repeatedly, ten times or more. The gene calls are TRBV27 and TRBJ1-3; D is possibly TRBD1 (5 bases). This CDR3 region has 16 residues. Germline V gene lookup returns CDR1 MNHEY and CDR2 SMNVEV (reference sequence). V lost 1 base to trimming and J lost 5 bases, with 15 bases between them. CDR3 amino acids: CASSLYGDPTRNTIYF. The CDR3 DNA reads TGTGCCAGCAGTTTATATGGGGACCCTACTAGAAACACCATATATTTT.

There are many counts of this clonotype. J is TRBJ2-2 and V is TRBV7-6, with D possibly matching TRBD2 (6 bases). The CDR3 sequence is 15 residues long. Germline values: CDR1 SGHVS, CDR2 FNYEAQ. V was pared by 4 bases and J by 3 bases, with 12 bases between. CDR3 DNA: TGTGCCAGCAGCTCCTACGCTAGCGACACCGGGGAGCTGTTTTTT. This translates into CASSSYASDTGELFF.

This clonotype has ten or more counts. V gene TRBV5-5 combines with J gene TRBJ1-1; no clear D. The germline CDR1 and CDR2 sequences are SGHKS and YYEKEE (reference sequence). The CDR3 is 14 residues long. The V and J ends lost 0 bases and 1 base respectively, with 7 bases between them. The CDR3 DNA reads TGTGCCAGCAGCTTGGGTCCCACGAACACTGAAGCTTTCTTT. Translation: CASSLGPTNTEAFF.

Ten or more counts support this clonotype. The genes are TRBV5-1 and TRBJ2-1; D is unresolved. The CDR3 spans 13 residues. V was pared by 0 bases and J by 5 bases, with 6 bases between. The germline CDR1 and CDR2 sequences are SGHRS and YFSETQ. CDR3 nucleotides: TGCGCCAGCAGCTTGGGGGTTAACAATGAGCAGTTCTTC. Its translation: CASSLGVNNEQFF.

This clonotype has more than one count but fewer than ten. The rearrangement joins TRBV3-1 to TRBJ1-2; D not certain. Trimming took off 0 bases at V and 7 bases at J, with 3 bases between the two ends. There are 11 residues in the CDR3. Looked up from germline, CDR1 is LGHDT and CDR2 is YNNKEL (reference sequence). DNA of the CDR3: TGTGCCAGCAGCCAAGATGCTGGCTACACCTTC. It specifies CASSQDAGYTF.

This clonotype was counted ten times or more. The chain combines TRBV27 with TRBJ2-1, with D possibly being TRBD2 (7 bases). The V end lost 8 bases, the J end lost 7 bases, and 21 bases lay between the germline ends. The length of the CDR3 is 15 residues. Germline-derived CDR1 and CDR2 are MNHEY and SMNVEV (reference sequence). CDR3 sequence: CASRGAVLGGNEQFF. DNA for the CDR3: TGTGCCAGCCGGGGGGCGGTCCTAGGGGGTAATGAGCAGTTCTTC.

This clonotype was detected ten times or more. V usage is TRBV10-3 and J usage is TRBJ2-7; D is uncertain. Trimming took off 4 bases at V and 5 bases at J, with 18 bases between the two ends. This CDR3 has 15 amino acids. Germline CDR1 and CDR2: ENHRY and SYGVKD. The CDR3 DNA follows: TGTGCCATCAGTGTTGAGTGGCCACCATCTAACGAGCAGTACTTC. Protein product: CAISVEWPPSNEQYF.

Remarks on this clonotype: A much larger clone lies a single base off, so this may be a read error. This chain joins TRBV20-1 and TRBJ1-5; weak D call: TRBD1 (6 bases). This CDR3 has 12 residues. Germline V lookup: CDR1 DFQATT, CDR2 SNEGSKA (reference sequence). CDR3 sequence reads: CSVGTLNQHQHF. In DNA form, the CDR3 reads TGCAGTGTAGGGACACTGAATCAGCACCAGCATTTT.

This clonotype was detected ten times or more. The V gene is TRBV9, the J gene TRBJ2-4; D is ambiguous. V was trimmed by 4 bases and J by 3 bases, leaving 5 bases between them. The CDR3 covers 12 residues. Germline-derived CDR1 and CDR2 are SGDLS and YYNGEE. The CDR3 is CASSSVKNIQYF. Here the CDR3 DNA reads TGTGCCAGCAGCTCTGTCAAAAACATTCAGTACTTC.

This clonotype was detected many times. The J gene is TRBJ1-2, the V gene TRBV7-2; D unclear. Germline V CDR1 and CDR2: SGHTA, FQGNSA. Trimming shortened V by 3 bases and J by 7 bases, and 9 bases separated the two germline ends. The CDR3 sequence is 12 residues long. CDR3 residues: CASSFTWGGYTF. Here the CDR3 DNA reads TGTGCCAGCAGCTTTACTTGGGGTGGCTACACCTTC.

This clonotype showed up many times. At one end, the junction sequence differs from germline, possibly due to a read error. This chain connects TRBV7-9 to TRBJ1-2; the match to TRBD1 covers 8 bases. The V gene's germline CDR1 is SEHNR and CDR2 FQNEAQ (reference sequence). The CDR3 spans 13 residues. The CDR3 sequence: CASSFITAGGLNF. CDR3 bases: TGTGCCAGCAGCTTTATAACCGCAGGGGGCCTAAACTTC.

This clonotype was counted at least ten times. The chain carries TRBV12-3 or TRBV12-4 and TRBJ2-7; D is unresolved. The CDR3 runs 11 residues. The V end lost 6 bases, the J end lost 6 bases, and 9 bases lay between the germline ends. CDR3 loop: CASSFGLEQYF. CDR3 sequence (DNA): TGTGCCAGCAGCTTCGGGCTCGAGCAGTACTTC.

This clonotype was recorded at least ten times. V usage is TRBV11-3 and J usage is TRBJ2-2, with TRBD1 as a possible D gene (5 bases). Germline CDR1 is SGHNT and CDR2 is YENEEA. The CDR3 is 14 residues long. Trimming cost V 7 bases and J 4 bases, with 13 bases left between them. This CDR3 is CASKGQVATGELFF. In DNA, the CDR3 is TGTGCCAGCAAGGGGCAGGTAGCCACCGGGGAGCTGTTTTTT.

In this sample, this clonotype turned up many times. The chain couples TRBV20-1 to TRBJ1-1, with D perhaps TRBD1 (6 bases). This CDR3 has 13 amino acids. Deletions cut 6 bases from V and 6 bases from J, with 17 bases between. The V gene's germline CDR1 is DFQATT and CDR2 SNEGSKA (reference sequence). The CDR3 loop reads CSATDRLASEAFF. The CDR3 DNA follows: TGCAGTGCAACCGACAGGTTGGCGTCTGAAGCTTTCTTT.

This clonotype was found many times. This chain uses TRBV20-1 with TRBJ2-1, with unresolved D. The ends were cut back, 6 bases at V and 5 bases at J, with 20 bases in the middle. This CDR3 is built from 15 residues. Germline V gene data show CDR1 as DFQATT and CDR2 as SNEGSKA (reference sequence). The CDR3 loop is CSAPNLYDGDNEQFF. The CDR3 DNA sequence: TGCAGTGCGCCAAACCTCTATGACGGAGACAATGAGCAGTTCTTC.

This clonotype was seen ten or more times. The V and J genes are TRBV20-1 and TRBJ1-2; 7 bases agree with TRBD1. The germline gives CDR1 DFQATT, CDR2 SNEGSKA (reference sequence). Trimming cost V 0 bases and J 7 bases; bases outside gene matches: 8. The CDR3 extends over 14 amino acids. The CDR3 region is CSARDPGGVFGYTF. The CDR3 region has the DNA TGCAGTGCTAGAGACCCAGGGGGGGTGTTTGGCTACACCTTC.